This is a list of T cell receptor beta chains from one sample in a study of blood T cell repertoires in COVID-19. The assay was immunoSEQ multiplex PCR, and TCRdb's table has in-frame clones only and misses some. The sample lists 320,000 or so clones, 75% to 90% occurring once. The sample was PBMCs or T cells enriched from blood (not recorded which). Source of these receptors: a woman between 25 and 40 years old who had been exposed to COVID-19. Both conserved end residues are trimmed from each CDR3. Rows may omit the clone size; those that give it use once, few, many or a size class.

.	TRBV19	TRBJ2-1	ASSFYGSVNEQF
.	TRBV3-1/TRBV3-2	TRBJ1-6	ASSQSRDSPLH
.	TRBV9	TRBJ1-2	ASNPASTGNYGYT
few	TRBV7-3	TRBJ2-7	ASSSAGGAYEQY
few	TRBV12-3/TRBV12-4	TRBJ2-7	ASSFHLTYEQY
.	TRBV2	TRBJ1-4	ASSVGRGREKLF
few	TRBV27	TRBJ1-3	ARQAANTIY
.	TRBV5-5	TRBJ2-3	ASSSPSGTDTQY
.	TRBV7-6	TRBJ1-1	ASSPNRGRGTEAF
.	TRBV4-3	TRBJ1-1	ASSQLLSSVEAF
.	TRBV5-1	TRBJ1-2	ASSPGQGAWDGYT
.	TRBV15	TRBJ1-6	ATSRGQGAWSGNSPLH
few	TRBV7-9	TRBJ2-7	ASSLTSGPTGEQY
.	TRBV10-1	TRBJ2-3	ASSTGTRTYAQY
.	TRBV3-1/TRBV3-2	TRBJ2-1	ASSQDTAGYNEQF
.	TRBV28	TRBJ1-1	ASSFRPGTGGRYTEAF
.	TRBV27	TRBJ1-2	ASKRTAINYGYT
.	TRBV6-5	TRBJ2-4	ASSYARDRGNIQY
.	TRBV27	TRBJ2-7	ASSFAGRVYEQY
.	TRBV6-5	TRBJ2-3	ASSYGELATDTQY
.	TRBV2	TRBJ1-6	ASSDGRRLANSPLH
.	TRBV6-5	TRBJ2-1	ASSRGEVHNEQF
.	TRBV4-3	TRBJ1-1	ASSQAPSGNLNTEAF
.	TRBV28	TRBJ1-4	ASRAGGAEKLF
.	TRBV28	TRBJ1-1	ASSLLQGIDLAF